This entry lists 21 T cell receptor beta chains sequenced from one sample in a study of naive and memory T cell subsets. The beta constant-region primer was an equimolar mix of two oligonucleotides covering TRBC1 and TRBC2. The ligated cDNA underwent four PCR rounds using SP2 and nested alpha and beta constant-region primers. MiXCR was run by TCRdb on the UMI-ligation and nested PCR reads, yielding one entry per CDR3 protein. The sample holds under 35,000 distinct CDR3 sequences, approximately 17% seen once. The sample consisted of effector memory CD4+ T cells from blood. The sample's subset: effector memory, CD45RA- CD27-. These TCRs come from a human donor in good health.

This clonotype has more than one count but fewer than ten. The chain is built from TRBV19 and TRBJ2-6; D is unclear. Germline CDR1 LNHDA, CDR2 SQIVND (reference sequence). Trimming shortened V by 5 bases and J by 0 bases, and 5 bases separated the two germline ends. This CDR3 has 14 residues. The CDR3 here is CASSHPSGANVLTF. CDR3 bases: TGTGCCAGTAGTCATCCCTCTGGGGCCAACGTCCTGACTTTC.

On this clonotype: Being one base from a much bigger clone, this may be a read error. The rearrangement links TRBV7-9 to TRBJ1-5; weak D call: TRBD1 (6 bases). The CDR3 runs 14 residues. Germline CDR1 reads SEHNR; CDR2 reads FQNEAQ (reference sequence). V gave up 5 bases and J gave up 7 bases, with 15 bases separating them. The CDR3 DNA sequence: TGTGCCAGCAGCCTTGACGGGGGCGGCCAGCCCCAGCATTTT. This encodes CASSLDGGGQPQHF.

By share of the sample, this clonotype is medium-sized. The chain has TRBV20-1 and TRBJ2-5; D remains ambiguous. The germline V gene encodes CDR1 DFQATT and CDR2 SNEGSKA (reference sequence). CDR3 length equals 14 residues. Trimming shortened V by 4 bases and J by 5 bases, and 17 bases separated the two germline ends. The CDR3 DNA sequence: TGCAGTGCTATGCCAACCTCGGGTCGGGAGACCCAGTACTTC. Its translation is CSAMPTSGRETQYF.

This rearrangement joins TRBV6-2 or TRBV6-3 to TRBJ1-5; D perhaps matches TRBD1 (5 bases). V lost 2 bases, J lost 11 bases, and 16 bases lay in between. Germline V gene data show CDR1 as MNHEY and CDR2 as SVGEGT. The CDR3 consists of 14 residues. CDR3 sequence: CASSYGGVSAAQHF. The CDR3 region has the DNA TGTGCCAGCAGTTACGGGGGGGTTAGCGCAGCCCAGCATTTT.

The CDR3 nucleotides are TGTGCCAGCAGTCTTCCAGAGTACCAAGAGACCCAGTACTTC. Its translation: CASSLPEYQETQYF. The chain employs TRBV12-3 or TRBV12-4 and TRBJ2-5; no clear D gene. The CDR3 runs to 14 residues. V lost 5 bases, J lost 0 bases, and 10 bases lay in between.

By its share, this clonotype is medium-sized. The chain recombines TRBV5-6 with TRBJ2-3; 7 positions match TRBD2. The V and J ends lost 1 base and 1 base, in that order; junction bases with no gene match: 3. The germline V gene encodes CDR1 SGHDT and CDR2 YYEEEE. The CDR3 loop spans 15 amino acids. In nucleotides, the CDR3 is TGTGCCAGCAGCTTGCCAGCGGGACGCACAGATACGCAGTATTTT. Its protein product is CASSLPAGRTDTQYF.

This clonotype has at least ten counts. This rearrangement joins TRBV5-1 to TRBJ2-5; 11 bases align to TRBD2. V gave up 6 bases and J gave up 1 base; unmatched junction bases: 5. Per germline, CDR1 SGHRS and CDR2 YFSETQ. The CDR3 loop spans 15 amino acids. CDR3 region: CASTRLAGPQETQYF. CDR3 in DNA: TGCGCCAGCACTCGACTAGCGGGGCCCCAAGAGACCCAGTACTTC.

The chain recombines TRBV28 with TRBJ1-2, with 8 nucleotides matching TRBD1. Germline CDR1 MDHEN, CDR2 SYDVKM. The CDR3 has 14 amino acids. Trimming at V came to 3 bases and at J to 4 bases, leaving 4 bases not matched to a gene. CDR3 in DNA: TGTGCCAGCAGTTTCCGGACAGGGCCCTATGGCTACACCTTC. This codes for CASSFRTGPYGYTF.

This chain connects TRBV6-1 to TRBJ2-2; D is undetermined. This CDR3 has 14 amino acids. From germline, CDR1 is MNHNS and CDR2 SASEGT. The V gene lost 7 bases and the J gene lost 6 bases, with 15 bases spanning the gap. DNA for the CDR3: TGTGCCAGCAAAGGGCACCAAGTGGCCGGGGAGCTGTTTTTT. This sequence encodes CASKGHQVAGELFF.

This clonotype showed up many times. This sequence joins TRBV12-3 or TRBV12-4 and TRBJ1-5, with 7 bases aligning to TRBD1. The ends lost 7 bases at V and 9 bases at J; junction bases unmatched: 6. This CDR3 is built from 12 residues. Here the CDR3 reads CASNRQGGPQHF. For the CDR3, the DNA is TGTGCCAGCAATCGACAGGGTGGGCCCCAGCATTTT.

This clonotype was detected many times. This chain uses TRBV6-2 or TRBV6-3 with TRBJ2-3; TRBD1 matches at 9 bases. Trimming removed 2 bases from V and 3 bases from J; junction bases left unmatched: 12. Germline CDR1 is MNHEY and CDR2 is SVGEGT. The CDR3 sequence is 18 residues long. CDR3 residues: CASSYLGTGTGRTDTQYF. DNA of the CDR3: TGTGCCAGCAGTTACCTAGGCACCGGGACAGGGAGAACAGATACGCAGTATTTT.

Many counts were recorded for this clonotype. V gene TRBV20-1 combines with J gene TRBJ1-1, with D unresolved. This CDR3 has 11 amino acids. The V and J ends lost 5 bases and 4 bases respectively, with 8 bases between them. Germline CDR1 is DFQATT and CDR2 is SNEGSKA (reference sequence). The CDR3 region is CSASRGTEAFF. CDR3 sequence (DNA): TGCAGTGCTTCCAGAGGCACTGAAGCTTTCTTT.

The V gene is TRBV7-8, the J gene TRBJ2-1, with 14 nucleotides matching TRBD2. CDR1 SGHVS and CDR2 FQNEAQ come from the germline V gene. Germline trimming cut 0 bases from V and 12 bases from J; bases unmatched to any gene: 7. CDR3 length: 16 amino acids. CDR3 DNA: TGTGCCAGCAGCTTAGCGACTAGCGGGAGGGCCTCATGGCAGTTCTTC. Protein product: CASSLATSGRASWQFF.

This chain joins TRBV20-1 and TRBJ2-1, with 12 bases that match TRBD2. With 5 bases clipped from V and 3 bases from J, the junction kept 8 bases outside the gene matches. The CDR3 has 16 amino acids. Per germline, CDR1 DFQATT and CDR2 SNEGSKA (reference sequence). CDR3 amino acids: CSASMTSGSIYNEQFF. CDR3 nucleotide sequence: TGCAGTGCTTCCATGACTAGCGGGAGCATCTACAATGAGCAGTTCTTC.

This clonotype appeared a few times. The chain joins TRBV7-2 to TRBJ1-1, with D perhaps matching TRBD1 (5 bases). CDR1 is SGHTA, CDR2 FQGNSA, per germline. There are 15 residues in the CDR3. Trimming cost V 5 bases and J 0 bases, with 13 bases left between them. In DNA form, the CDR3 reads TGTGCCAGCAGCAATAGACAGAACATGAACACTGAAGCTTTCTTT. Amino acid sequence: CASSNRQNMNTEAFF.

This clonotype was detected ten times or more. The genes are TRBV29-1 and TRBJ1-2; the match to TRBD1 covers 7 bases. The CDR3 extends over 13 amino acids. V was clipped by 2 bases and J by 4 bases; unmatched bases: 4. Per the germline V gene, CDR1 is SQVTM and CDR2 is ANQGSEA. The CDR3 here is CSVERDSGYGYTF. For the CDR3, the DNA is TGCAGCGTTGAAAGGGACAGCGGCTATGGCTACACCTTC.

This clonotype has a count of ten or more. The chain is built from TRBV7-9 and TRBJ2-7, with D possibly TRBD2 on 5 matching bases. Germline CDR1 is SEHNR and CDR2 is FQNEAQ (reference sequence). Trimming shortened V by 0 bases and J by 6 bases, and 9 bases separated the two germline ends. The CDR3 is 13 amino acids. CDR3: CASSLAASSEQYF. CDR3 DNA: TGTGCCAGCAGCTTAGCTGCTAGCTCCGAGCAGTACTTC. Looking up the rest from reference TRBV7-9 and TRBJ2-7 gives the full variable domain: DTGVSQNPRHKITKRGQNVTFRCDPISEHNRLYWYRQTLGQGPEFLTYFQNEAQLEKSRLLSDRFSAERPKGSFSTLEIQRTEQGDSAMYLCASSLAASSEQYFGPGTRLTVT.

The CDR3 DNA reads TGTGCCAGCAGGATAGCGGGAGAGTTCCACGAGCAGTACTTC. Residues: CASRIAGEFHEQYF. The V gene is TRBV5-6, the J gene TRBJ2-7; 9 nucleotides match TRBD2. Germline-derived CDR1 and CDR2 are SGHDT and YYEEEE. CDR3 length equals 14 residues. Trimming removed 5 bases from V and 5 bases from J; junction bases left unmatched: 8.

The V and J genes are TRBV6-2 or TRBV6-3 and TRBJ1-3; D call uncertain. The CDR3 covers 16 residues. From germline, CDR1 is MNHEY and CDR2 SVGEGT. The V gene lost 6 bases and the J gene lost 2 bases, with 17 bases spanning the gap. The CDR3 DNA follows: TGTGCCAGCAGCCGTGGACCAATGTCTGCTGGAAACACCATATATTTT. This encodes CASSRGPMSAGNTIYF.

This sequence joins TRBV10-3 and TRBJ2-1; 10 bases align to TRBD2. CDR3 length equals 15 residues. V lost 8 bases, J lost 7 bases, and 11 bases stayed unmatched. Germline lookup yields CDR1 ENHRY and CDR2 SYGVKD. CDR3 nucleotides: TGTGCCATCTCGAATACTAGCGGGAAGAGGAATGAGCAGTTCTTC. It encodes CAISNTSGKRNEQFF.

The rearrangement joins TRBV29-1 to TRBJ2-3, with 8 bases lining up with TRBD2. V was pared by 7 bases and J by 0 bases, with 6 bases of the junction left unmatched. Per the germline V gene, CDR1 is SQVTM and CDR2 is ANQGSEA. This CDR3 has 14 amino acids. The CDR3 reads CSARLAHSTDTQYF. The CDR3 DNA reads TGCAGCGCCCGACTAGCGCACAGCACAGATACGCAGTATTTT.